The 10 T cell receptor beta chains in this list originate from one sample, sequenced in a study of Graves' ophthalmopathy and Graves' hyperthyroidism. Beta-chain TCR CDR3 regions were amplified from RNA transcripts. Investigators did first-round RT-PCR with HTBI primers, then second-round multiplex PCR. TCRdb passed the multiplex PCR reads through MiXCR, listing each CDR3 protein once. Here the sample spans around 1.1 million distinct CDR3 sequences, about two fifths being singletons. Sequencing input: peripheral blood or thyroid tissue (not recorded which). These receptor sequences come from an adult man with Graves' hyperthyroidism.

Only a few counts were recorded for this clonotype. An end of the junction does not agree with germline; a read error may underlie this. The chain carries TRBV10-3 and TRBJ1-6, with D perhaps matching TRBD1 (6 bases). The CDR3 is made up of 18 amino acids. The germline V gene encodes CDR1 ENHRY and CDR2 SYGVKD. Written as DNA, the CDR3 is TGTGCCAGCAGTTCCAGGGGCGCCGGGCGCTCCTATAATTCACCCCTCCACTTT. Translation: CASSSRGAGRSYNSPLHF.

This clonotype was counted ten times or more. The genes are TRBV9 and TRBJ2-5; possibly TRBD1 or TRBD2 for D (5 bases each). Per germline, CDR1 SGDLS and CDR2 YYNGEE. Between the trimmed V and J ends, which lost 0 bases and 1 base, there was a span of 7 bases. The CDR3 runs 14 residues. The CDR3 sequence: CASSVGGAQETQYF. The CDR3 DNA follows: TGTGCCAGCAGCGTAGGAGGGGCCCAAGAGACCCAGTACTTC.

The sample holds many counts of this clonotype. The rearrangement links TRBV7-9 to TRBJ1-5; 7 positions agree with TRBD1. CDR3 length: 15 residues. Germline values: CDR1 SEHNR, CDR2 FQNEAQ (reference sequence). V lost 5 bases and J lost 6; bases outside the gene matches: 10. The CDR3 DNA reads as TGTGCCAGCAGCCCCATAGGACAGGCCGGTCAGCCCCAGCATTTT. It encodes CASSPIGQAGQPQHF.

Ten or more counts support this clonotype. V gene TRBV20-1 combines with J gene TRBJ2-7, with 11 bases aligning to TRBD2. The CDR3 has 15 residues. CDR1 DFQATT and CDR2 SNEGSKA come from the germline V gene (reference sequence). J lost 2 bases, V lost 6 bases, and 9 bases had no gene match. DNA of the CDR3: TGCAGTGCCAGCCCGGGACTAGCGGCACCCTACGAGCAGTACTTC. Its translation is CSASPGLAAPYEQYF.

In this sample, this clonotype turned up many times. Here the CDR3 DNA reads TGTGCCAGCAGCCGAAGCGTTGGTCTTGGGGAGACCCAGTACTTC. This translates into CASSRSVGLGETQYF. The chain is built from TRBV7-2 and TRBJ2-5; no clear D. This CDR3 region has 15 residues. Germline loops: CDR1 SGHTA, CDR2 FQGNSA. Trimming took off 5 bases at V and 5 bases at J, with 18 bases between the two ends.

The CDR3 protein is CASIGTGLHSPLHF. DNA of the CDR3: TGTGCCAGCATTGGGACAGGGCTCCACTCACCCCTCCACTTT. The rearrangement uses TRBV7-9 and TRBJ1-6; TRBD1 agrees at 9 bases. The junction had 8 bases not matched to a gene; V was cut back by 7 bases and J by 10 bases. The CDR3 is 14 residues long. CDR1 and CDR2 (germline): SEHNR, FQNEAQ (reference sequence).

The chain couples TRBV25-1 to TRBJ1-3; D possibly corresponds to TRBD1 (6 bases). The CDR3 extends over 19 amino acids. The V end was cut by 3 bases, the J end by 0 bases, with 21 bases between. CDR1 MGHDK and CDR2 SYGVNS come from the germline V gene. The CDR3 region has the DNA TGTGCCAGCAGTGACCCCAACGTCAGGGGAAGAAGCTCTGGAAACACCATATATTTT. Residues: CASSDPNVRGRSSGNTIYF.

Remarks on this clonotype: A much larger clone is a single base away; this may be a read error. V and J are TRBV7-2 and TRBJ2-7, with D possibly TRBD1 on 5 matching bases. The CDR3 consists of 14 residues. The germline V gene has CDR1 SGHTA and CDR2 FQGNSA. CDR3 loop: CASSLVGVNLEQCF. Written as DNA, the CDR3 is TGTGCCAGCAGCTTAGTAGGGGTTAATCTCGAGCAGTGCTTC.

This clonotype has at least ten counts. The chain couples TRBV25-1 to TRBJ2-6; unclear D gene. The CDR3 has 13 amino acids. Germline V gene data show CDR1 as MGHDK and CDR2 as SYGVNS. V lost 4 bases and J lost 3, with 4 bases in between. This chain's CDR3 is CASSVGGANVLTF. DNA of the CDR3: TGTGCCAGCAGTGTCGGTGGGGCCAACGTCCTGACTTTC.

In this sample, this clonotype turned up a few times. The genes are TRBV4-3 and TRBJ2-2, with TRBD2 as a possible D gene (5 bases). The CDR3 sequence is 16 residues long. V lost 0 bases to trimming and J lost 4 bases, with 12 bases between them. Germline lookup yields CDR1 LGHNA and CDR2 YSLEER. CDR3 loop: CASSQDRDQLTGELFF. The CDR3 nucleotides are TGCGCCAGCAGCCAAGATCGGGATCAACTCACCGGGGAGCTGTTTTTT.